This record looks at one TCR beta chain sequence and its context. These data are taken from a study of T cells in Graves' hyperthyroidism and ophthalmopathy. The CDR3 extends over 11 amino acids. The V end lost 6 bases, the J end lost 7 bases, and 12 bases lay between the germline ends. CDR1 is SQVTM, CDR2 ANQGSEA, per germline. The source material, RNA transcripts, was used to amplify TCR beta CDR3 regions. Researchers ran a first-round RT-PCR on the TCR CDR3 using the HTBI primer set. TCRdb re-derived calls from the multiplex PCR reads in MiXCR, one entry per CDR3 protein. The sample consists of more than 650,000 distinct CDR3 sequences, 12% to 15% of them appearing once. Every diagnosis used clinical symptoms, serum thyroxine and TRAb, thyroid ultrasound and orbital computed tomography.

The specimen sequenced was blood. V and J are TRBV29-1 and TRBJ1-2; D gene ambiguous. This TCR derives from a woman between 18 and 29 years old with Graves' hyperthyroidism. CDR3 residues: CSVVSRRGYTF. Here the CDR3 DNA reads TGCAGCGTCGTTTCGAGACGTGGCTACACCTTC. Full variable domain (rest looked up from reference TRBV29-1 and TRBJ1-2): SAVISQKPSRDICQRGTSLTIQCQVDSQVTMMFWYRQQPGQSLTLIATANQGSEATYESGFVIDKFPISRPNLTFSTLTVSNMSPEDSSIYLCSVVSRRGYTFGSGTRLTVV.